A single sample gave rise to the 14 T cell receptor beta chains below, sequenced in a study of identical twins. TCRdb reprocessed the 5' RACE reads via MiXCR and lists one record per CDR3 protein. The top ten clones hold about 1.6% of a sample with nearly 650,000 distinct CDR3 sequences, under 8.5% of them seen once. The same data also contributed to another study, on yellow fever vaccine responses in identical twins.

The sample was PBMCs. The source of these receptors is a woman under 30 in good health.

This clonotype showed up many times. The chain joins TRBV5-6 to TRBJ2-3; the D gene is possibly TRBD2 (6 bases). Germline lookup yields CDR1 SGHDT and CDR2 YYEEEE. This CDR3 region has 14 residues. With 1 base removed from V and 2 bases from J, the gap between germline ends came to 8 bases. The CDR3 protein is CASSLRGNTDTQYF. Here the CDR3 DNA reads TGTGCCAGCAGCTTGCGGGGGAACACAGATACGCAGTATTTT.

This chain joins TRBV28 and TRBJ1-4; a weak D match, TRBD1 (5 bases). This CDR3 comprises 17 residues. Germline loops: CDR1 MDHEN, CDR2 SYDVKM. Trimming stripped 6 bases from V and 5 bases from J, with 22 bases between. DNA of the CDR3: TGTGCCAGCAGCCTCCCCCAACCCGGGACTCGAAATGAAAAACTGTTTTTT. Its protein is CASSLPQPGTRNEKLFF.

The sample holds many counts of this clonotype. J is TRBJ2-5 and V is TRBV28, with 12 positions matching TRBD2. Germline V gives CDR1 MDHEN, CDR2 SYDVKM. The V and J ends lost 6 bases and 2 bases, in that order; junction bases with no gene match: 7. The CDR3 loop spans 16 amino acids. CDR3 region: CASSPGLAGLQETQYF. The CDR3 DNA sequence: TGTGCCAGCAGCCCCGGACTAGCGGGGTTACAAGAGACCCAGTACTTC. Looking up the rest from reference TRBV28 and TRBJ2-5 gives the full variable domain: DVKVTQSSRYLVKRTGEKVFLECVQDMDHENMFWYRQDPGLGLRLIYFSYDVKMKEKGDIPEGYSVSREKKERFSLILESASTNQTSMYLCASSPGLAGLQETQYFGPGTRLLVL.

The chain links TRBV6-1 to TRBJ2-3; 7 bases are shared with TRBD2. Germline V gene lookup returns CDR1 MNHNS and CDR2 SASEGT. The CDR3 covers 14 residues. V was clipped by 8 bases and J by 5 bases; unmatched bases: 10. CDR3 amino acids: CASGPALAGDTQYF. CDR3 in DNA: TGTGCCAGCGGTCCAGCTTTAGCGGGAGATACGCAGTATTTT.

This clonotype appeared a few times. This chain uses TRBV28 with TRBJ2-2; 11 nucleotides line up with TRBD2. This CDR3 region has 17 residues. The germline gives CDR1 MDHEN, CDR2 SYDVKM. V lost 3 bases to trimming and J lost 3 bases; unmatched junction nucleotides: 6. The CDR3 is CASSFSSGRRDTGELFF. DNA for the CDR3: TGTGCCAGCAGTTTTTCTAGCGGGAGGCGGGACACCGGGGAGCTGTTTTTT.

This clonotype showed up just a few times. DNA of the CDR3: TGCAGTGCTAGAGATCTAGGACAGGGGATCACCGGGGAGCTGTTTTTT. This sequence encodes CSARDLGQGITGELFF. V gene TRBV20-1 combines with J gene TRBJ2-2, with 9 bases identical to TRBD1. Germline CDR1 is DFQATT and CDR2 is SNEGSKA (reference sequence). The CDR3 is 16 residues long. Trimming took 0 bases from V and 4 from J; bases not matched to a gene: 6.

This chain uses TRBV2 with TRBJ1-1; D gene ambiguous. Between the trimmed V and J ends, which lost 3 bases and 1 base, there was a span of 12 bases. Germline V gene lookup returns CDR1 SNHLY and CDR2 FYNNEI. This CDR3 is built from 15 residues. Here the CDR3 DNA reads TGTGCCAGCAGTGAGACCCGAACTTCGAACACTGAAGCTTTCTTT. Translating it yields CASSETRTSNTEAFF.

The V and J genes are TRBV11-2 and TRBJ2-7, with TRBD2 as a possible D gene (5 bases). The CDR3 has 14 amino acids. Looked up from germline, CDR1 is SGHAT and CDR2 is FQNNGV. Trimming stripped 0 bases from V and 5 bases from J, with 11 bases between. The CDR3: CASSLDKRINEQYV. As DNA, the CDR3 is TGTGCCAGCAGCTTAGATAAGCGGATTAACGAGCAGTACGTC.

This clonotype was seen many times. The chain links TRBV18 to TRBJ2-3, with 7 bases aligning to TRBD2. The CDR3 is made up of 14 amino acids. Germline CDR1 is KGHSH and CDR2 is LQKENI. J gave up 2 bases and V 3 bases, and 2 bases lay outside the gene matches. The CDR3 sequence: CASSPGRVTDTQYF. The CDR3 DNA is TGTGCCAGCTCACCGGGGAGGGTCACAGATACGCAGTATTTT.

This clonotype was counted a few times. The V call is TRBV24-1, the J call TRBJ2-1, with 8 bases matching TRBD1. Germline values: CDR1 KGHDR, CDR2 SFDVKD. V shed 4 bases and J 7 bases; nucleotides not matched to a gene: 8. CDR3 length: 15 amino acids. The CDR3, as DNA: TGTGCCACCAGTGACTCAGGACAGGGTAGGAATGAGCAGTTCTTC. It encodes CATSDSGQGRNEQFF.

This clonotype was seen many times. This sequence joins TRBV28 and TRBJ2-7; 11 nucleotides line up with TRBD2. V shed 2 bases, J shed 2 bases, and the junction held 2 bases outside the gene matches. The CDR3 extends over 15 amino acids. Germline loops: CDR1 MDHEN, CDR2 SYDVKM. The CDR3 DNA reads as TGTGCCAGCAGTTTACTAGCGGGAGGACCCTACGAGCAGTACTTC. As protein: CASSLLAGGPYEQYF.

This clonotype was seen at least ten times. V gene TRBV6-1 combines with J gene TRBJ2-4; no clear D gene. The CDR3 sequence is 14 residues long. Trimming removed 2 bases from V and 7 bases from J, with 12 bases in between. Germline V gene sequence: CDR1 MNHNS, CDR2 SASEGT. Here the CDR3 reads CASSEIHPLNIQYF. The CDR3 DNA is TGTGCCAGCAGTGAAATTCATCCACTGAACATTCAGTACTTC.

This clonotype has a handful of counts. The genes are TRBV20-1 and TRBJ2-1, with TRBD2 identical over 10 bases. The CDR3 has 14 residues. J lost 8 bases, V lost 5 bases, and 9 bases had no gene match. Germline V gene sequence: CDR1 DFQATT, CDR2 SNEGSKA (reference sequence). In nucleotides, the CDR3 is TGCAGTGCTGCTCCTAGCGGGAGTATCGATGAGCAGTTCTTC. Residues: CSAAPSGSIDEQFF.

Many counts were recorded for this clonotype. The chain combines TRBV20-1 with TRBJ2-1; possibly TRBD2 for D (5 bases). V was trimmed by 4 bases and J by 7 bases, leaving 14 bases between them. This CDR3 spans 13 amino acids. Germline-derived CDR1 and CDR2 are DFQATT and SNEGSKA (reference sequence). In DNA, the CDR3 is TGCAGTGCTATGTTCAGATCGGGGAATGAGCAGTTCTTC. Translation: CSAMFRSGNEQFF.